This T cell receptor beta chain originates from a study of human T cells and chemical hapten exposure. Background on the study: Alopecia areata, totalis or universalis affected patients who were mostly female.

In TCRdb, the RACE reads were re-called with MiXCR into one record per CDR3 protein. The sample lists some 380,000 distinct CDR3 sequences, around 5% occurring once. This clonotype was counted at least ten times. The CDR3 totals 12 residues. V shed 7 bases and J shed 3 bases, with 9 bases lying between them. The germline gives CDR1 SNHLY, CDR2 FYNNEI. Time point denoted: patch test 1, 2 weeks after DPC sensitization. The treatment is: therapeutic diphenylcyclopropenone sensitization with weekly scalp DPC. The chain combines TRBV2 with TRBJ1-1; a weak D match, TRBD1 (5 bases). The sequencing here drew on whole blood, taken in connection with sensitization to the hapten diphenylcyclopropenone (DPC). This TCR was sampled from a woman aged 50 to 60 with alopecia areata. Some clones in this sample may be carry-over from other donors' samples. The CDR3 nucleotides read TGTGCCAGCATCAGCAGGGACACTGAAGCTTTCTTT. As protein: CASISRDTEAFF.